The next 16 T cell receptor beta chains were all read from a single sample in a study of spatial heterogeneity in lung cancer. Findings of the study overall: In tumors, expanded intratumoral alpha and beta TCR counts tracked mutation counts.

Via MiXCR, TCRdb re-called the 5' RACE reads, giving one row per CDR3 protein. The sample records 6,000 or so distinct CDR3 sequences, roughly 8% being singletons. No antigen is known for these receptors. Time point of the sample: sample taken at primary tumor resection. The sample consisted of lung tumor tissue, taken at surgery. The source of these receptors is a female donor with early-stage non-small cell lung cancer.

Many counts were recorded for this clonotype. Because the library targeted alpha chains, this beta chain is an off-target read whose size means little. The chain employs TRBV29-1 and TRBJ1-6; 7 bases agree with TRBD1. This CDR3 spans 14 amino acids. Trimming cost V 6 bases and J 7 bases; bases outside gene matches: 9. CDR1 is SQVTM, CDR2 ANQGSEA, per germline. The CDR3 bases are TGCAGCGTGACAGCCCGGGACAGCAATTCACCCCTCCACTTT. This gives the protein CSVTARDSNSPLHF.

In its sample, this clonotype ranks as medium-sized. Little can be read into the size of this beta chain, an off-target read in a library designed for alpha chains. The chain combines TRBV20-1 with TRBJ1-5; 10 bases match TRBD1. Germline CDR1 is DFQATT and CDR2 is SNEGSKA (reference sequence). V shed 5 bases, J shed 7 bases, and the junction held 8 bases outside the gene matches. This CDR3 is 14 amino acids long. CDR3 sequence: CSARHGTGEQPQHF. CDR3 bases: TGCAGTGCTCGACACGGGACAGGGGAACAGCCCCAGCATTTT.

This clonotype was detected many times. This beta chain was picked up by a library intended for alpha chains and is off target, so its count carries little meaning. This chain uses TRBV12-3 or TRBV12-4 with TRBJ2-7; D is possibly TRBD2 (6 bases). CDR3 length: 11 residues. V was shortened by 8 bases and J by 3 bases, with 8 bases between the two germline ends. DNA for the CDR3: TGTGCCAGCCGGCGGGGCTACGAGCAGTACTTC. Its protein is CASRRGYEQYF.

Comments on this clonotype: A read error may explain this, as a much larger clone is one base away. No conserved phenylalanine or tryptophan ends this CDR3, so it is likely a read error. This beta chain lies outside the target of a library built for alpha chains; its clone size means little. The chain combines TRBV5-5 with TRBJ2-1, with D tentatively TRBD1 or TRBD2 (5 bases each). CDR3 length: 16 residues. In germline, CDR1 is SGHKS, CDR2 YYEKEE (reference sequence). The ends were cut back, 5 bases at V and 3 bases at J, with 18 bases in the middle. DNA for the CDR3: TGTGCCAGCAGTTTCACCGGGACCGGGGTCTACAATGAGCAGTTCTCC. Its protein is CASSFTGTGVYNEQFS.

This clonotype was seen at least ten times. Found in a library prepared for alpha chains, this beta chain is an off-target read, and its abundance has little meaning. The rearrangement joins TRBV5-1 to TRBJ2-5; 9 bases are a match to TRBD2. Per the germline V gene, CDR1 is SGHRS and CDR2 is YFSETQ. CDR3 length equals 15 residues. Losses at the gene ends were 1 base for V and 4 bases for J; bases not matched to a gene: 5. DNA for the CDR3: TGCGCCAGCAGCTTGTGGCGGGGGGGCGCAGAGACCCAGTACTTC. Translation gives CASSLWRGGAETQYF.

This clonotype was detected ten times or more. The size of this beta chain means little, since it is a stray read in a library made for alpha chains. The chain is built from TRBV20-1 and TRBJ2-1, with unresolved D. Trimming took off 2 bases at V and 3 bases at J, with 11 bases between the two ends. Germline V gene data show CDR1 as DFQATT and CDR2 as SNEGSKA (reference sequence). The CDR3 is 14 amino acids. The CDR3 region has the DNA TGCAGTGCTAGACATATCGGGTACTACAATGAGCAGTTCTTC. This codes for CSARHIGYYNEQFF.

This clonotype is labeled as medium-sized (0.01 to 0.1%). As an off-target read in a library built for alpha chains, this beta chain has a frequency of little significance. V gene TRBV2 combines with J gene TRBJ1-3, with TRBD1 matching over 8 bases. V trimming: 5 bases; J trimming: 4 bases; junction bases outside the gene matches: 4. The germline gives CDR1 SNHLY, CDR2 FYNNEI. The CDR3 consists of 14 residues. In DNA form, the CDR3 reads TGTGCCAGCAGTAGCGGACAGGGAGGAAACACCATATATTTT. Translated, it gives CASSSGQGGNTIYF.

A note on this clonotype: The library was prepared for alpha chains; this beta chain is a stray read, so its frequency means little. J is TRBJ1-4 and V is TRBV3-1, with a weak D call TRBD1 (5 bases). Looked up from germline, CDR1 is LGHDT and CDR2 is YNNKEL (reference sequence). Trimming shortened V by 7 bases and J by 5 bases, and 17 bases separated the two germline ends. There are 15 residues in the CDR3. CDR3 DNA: TGTGCCAGCACCTTTCTCCGAACAGGAAATGAAAAACTGTTTTTT. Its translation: CASTFLRTGNEKLFF.

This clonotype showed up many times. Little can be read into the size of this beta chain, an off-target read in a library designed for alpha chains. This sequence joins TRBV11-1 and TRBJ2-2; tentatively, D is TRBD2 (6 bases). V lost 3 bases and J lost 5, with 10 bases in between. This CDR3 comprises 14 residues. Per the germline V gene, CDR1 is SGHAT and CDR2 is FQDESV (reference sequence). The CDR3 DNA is TGTGCCAGCAGCTTCATGCGGGAAACCGGGGAGCTGTTTTTT. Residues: CASSFMRETGELFF.

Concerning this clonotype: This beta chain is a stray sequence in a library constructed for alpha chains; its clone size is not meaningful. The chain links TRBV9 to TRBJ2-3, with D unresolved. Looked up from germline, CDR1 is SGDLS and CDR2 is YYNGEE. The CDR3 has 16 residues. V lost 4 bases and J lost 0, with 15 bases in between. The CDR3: CASSPSRSTSTDTQYF. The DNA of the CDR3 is TGTGCCAGCAGCCCTTCGAGATCTACTAGCACAGATACGCAGTATTTT.

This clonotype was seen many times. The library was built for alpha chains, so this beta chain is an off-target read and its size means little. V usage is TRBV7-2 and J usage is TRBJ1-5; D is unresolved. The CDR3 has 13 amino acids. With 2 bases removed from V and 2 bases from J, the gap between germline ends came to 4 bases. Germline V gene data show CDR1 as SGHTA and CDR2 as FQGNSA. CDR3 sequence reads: CASSLQGNQPQHF. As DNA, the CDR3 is TGTGCCAGCAGCTTACAGGGCAATCAGCCCCAGCATTTT. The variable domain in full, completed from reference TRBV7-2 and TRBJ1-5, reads GAGVSQSPSNKVTEKGKDVELRCDPISGHTALYWYRQSLGQGLEFLIYFQGNSAPDKSGLPSDRFSAERTGGSVSTLTIQRTQQEDSAVYLCASSLQGNQPQHFGDGTRLSIL.

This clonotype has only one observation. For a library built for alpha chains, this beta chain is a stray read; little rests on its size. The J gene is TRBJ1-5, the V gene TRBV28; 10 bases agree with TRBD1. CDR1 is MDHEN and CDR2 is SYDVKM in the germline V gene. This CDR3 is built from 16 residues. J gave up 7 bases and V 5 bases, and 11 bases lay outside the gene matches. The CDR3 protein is CASSPLGQGLTQPQHF. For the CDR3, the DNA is TGTGCCAGCAGTCCCCTGGGACAGGGGCTAACCCAGCCCCAGCATTTT.

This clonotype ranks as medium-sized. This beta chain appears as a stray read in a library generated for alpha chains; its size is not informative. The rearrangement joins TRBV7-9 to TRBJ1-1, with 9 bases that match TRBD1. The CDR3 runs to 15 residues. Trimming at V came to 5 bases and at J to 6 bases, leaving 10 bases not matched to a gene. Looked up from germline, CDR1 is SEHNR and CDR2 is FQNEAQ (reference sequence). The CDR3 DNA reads TGTGCCAGCAGCGAGGGGACAGGGTGGCTCGCTGAAGCTTTCTTT. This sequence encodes CASSEGTGWLAEAFF. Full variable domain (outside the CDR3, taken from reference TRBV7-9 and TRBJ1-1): DTGVSQNPRHKITKRGQNVTFRCDPISEHNRLYWYRQTLGQGPEFLTYFQNEAQLEKSRLLSDRFSAERPKGSFSTLEIQRTEQGDSAMYLCASSEGTGWLAEAFFGQGTRLTVV.

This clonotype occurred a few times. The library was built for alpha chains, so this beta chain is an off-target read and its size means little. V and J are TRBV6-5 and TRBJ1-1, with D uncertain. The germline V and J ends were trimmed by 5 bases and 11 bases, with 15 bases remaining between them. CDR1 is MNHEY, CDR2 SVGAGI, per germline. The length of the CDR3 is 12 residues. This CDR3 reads CASSTGGVGAFF. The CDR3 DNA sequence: TGTGCCAGCAGTACCGGAGGCGTTGGTGCTTTCTTT.

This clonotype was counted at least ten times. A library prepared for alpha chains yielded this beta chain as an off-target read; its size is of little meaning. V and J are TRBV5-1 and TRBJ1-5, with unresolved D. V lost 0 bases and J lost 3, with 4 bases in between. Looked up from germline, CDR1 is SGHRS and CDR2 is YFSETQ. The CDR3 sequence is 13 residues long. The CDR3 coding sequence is TGCGCCAGCAGCTTGGAGGTCAATCAGCCCCAGCATTTT. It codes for CASSLEVNQPQHF.

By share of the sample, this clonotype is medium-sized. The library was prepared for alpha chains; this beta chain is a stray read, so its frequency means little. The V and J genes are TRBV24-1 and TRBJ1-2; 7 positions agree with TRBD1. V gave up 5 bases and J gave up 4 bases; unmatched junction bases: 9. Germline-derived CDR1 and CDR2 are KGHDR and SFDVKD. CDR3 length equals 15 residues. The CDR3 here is CATSGDQGGIYGYTF. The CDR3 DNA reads TGTGCCACCAGTGGTGATCAGGGGGGTATCTATGGCTACACCTTC.